The 16 T cell receptor beta chains presented below share a single source sample, sequenced in a study of CD8 T cells in Susac syndrome. cDNA came from about 0.5 to 1 ug RNA primed by random hexamers. TCRdb ran MiXCR on the immunoSEQ multiplex PCR reads and lists one entry per CDR3 protein. Among 180,000 or so distinct CDR3 sequences, 85% to 95% were seen once, and the ten largest hold 0.099%. The material sequenced was CD4+ T cells from PBMCs. These TCRs come from a human donor with Susac syndrome.

The chain has TRBV18 and TRBJ2-5, with TRBD2 matching 12 bases. This CDR3 has 14 amino acids. V lost 6 bases and J lost 7; bases outside the gene matches: 6. Germline CDR1 reads KGHSH; CDR2 reads LQKENI. The CDR3 sequence: CASSSTSGRRTQYF. CDR3 nucleotide sequence: TGTGCCAGCTCCTCGACTAGCGGGAGACGGACCCAGTACTTC.

The table lists this clonotype with a count of one. This chain joins TRBV24-1 and TRBJ2-2, with D uncertain. Per germline, CDR1 KGHDR and CDR2 SFDVKD. This CDR3 is built from 13 residues. Trimming removed 0 bases at V and 4 bases at J, with 2 bases between. The CDR3 sequence is CATSDLLTGELFF. DNA of the CDR3: TGTGCCACCAGTGATTTGCTCACCGGGGAGCTGTTTTTT.

The V call is TRBV20-1, the J call TRBJ1-4, with a weak D call TRBD1 (6 bases). The germline gives CDR1 DFQATT, CDR2 SNEGSKA (reference sequence). The CDR3 has 16 residues. The germline V and J ends were trimmed by 3 bases and 0 bases, with 14 bases remaining between them. The CDR3 region is CSARDSLLATNEKLFF. DNA for the CDR3: TGCAGTGCTAGGGACAGCCTCTTAGCAACTAATGAAAAACTGTTTTTT.

The chain has TRBV5-6 and TRBJ1-2, with 7 nucleotides matching TRBD1. The V gene end was trimmed by 1 base and the J gene end by 1 base; junction bases not matched to a gene: 4. CDR1 is SGHDT, CDR2 YYEEEE, per germline. The CDR3 extends over 15 amino acids. CDR3 residues: CASSLWDSYNYGYTF. CDR3 nucleotide sequence: TGTGCCAGCAGCTTGTGGGACAGTTATAACTATGGCTACACCTTC.

V usage is TRBV5-6 and J usage is TRBJ2-5; D may be TRBD2 (7 bases). Germline V lookup: CDR1 SGHDT, CDR2 YYEEEE. Trimming pared 2 bases from V and 4 bases from J, leaving 15 bases between. The CDR3 loop spans 15 amino acids. DNA of the CDR3: TGTGCCAGCAGCTTAGGAGGGGGGGAAGGAGAGACCCAGTACTTC. Translating gives CASSLGGGEGETQYF.

The chain employs TRBV3-1 and TRBJ2-3; 7 positions match TRBD2. After removal of 1 base from V and 2 bases from J, the junction contained 9 bases not matched to a gene. In germline, CDR1 is LGHDT, CDR2 YNNKEL (reference sequence). The CDR3 runs 17 residues. The CDR3 DNA sequence: TGTGCCAGCAGCCAAGTACCGGCTAGCGGTTCCACAGATACGCAGTATTTT. Translating it yields CASSQVPASGSTDTQYF.

The chain has TRBV11-2 and TRBJ2-5; D not certain. Germline V lookup: CDR1 SGHAT, CDR2 FQNNGV. The V end lost 6 bases, the J end lost 0 bases, and 14 bases lay between the germline ends. This CDR3 has 15 amino acids. This CDR3 reads CASSRATAYQETQYF. CDR3 sequence (DNA): TGTGCCAGCAGTCGCGCGACTGCGTACCAAGAGACCCAGTACTTC.

This chain connects TRBV29-1 to TRBJ1-1, with TRBD1 as a possible D gene (5 bases). Looked up from germline, CDR1 is SQVTM and CDR2 is ANQGSEA. V was trimmed by 5 bases and J by 0 bases, leaving 10 bases between them. The CDR3 has 13 residues. The CDR3 DNA reads as TGCAGCGTTACAGGTTTGATGAACACTGAAGCTTTCTTT. It yields the protein CSVTGLMNTEAFF.

The chain recombines TRBV29-1 with TRBJ2-7, with 8 bases fitting TRBD1. The CDR3 loop spans 13 amino acids. The ends lost 6 bases at V and 3 bases at J; junction bases unmatched: 7. In germline, CDR1 is SQVTM, CDR2 ANQGSEA. The CDR3 DNA sequence: TGCAGCGTCACCTGGACAGGGAACTACGAGCAGTACTTC. This codes for CSVTWTGNYEQYF.

The rearrangement joins TRBV29-1 to TRBJ1-2; a weak D match, TRBD1 (5 bases). The ends were cut back, 2 bases at V and 4 bases at J, with 14 bases in the middle. Looked up from germline, CDR1 is SQVTM and CDR2 is ANQGSEA. The CDR3 is 14 amino acids. The CDR3 bases are TGCAGCGTTGAATCGGGGGAGGGCGGCTATGGCTACACCTTC. It yields the protein CSVESGEGGYGYTF.

V and J are TRBV29-1 and TRBJ1-5; D remains unclear. The length of the CDR3 is 12 residues. Trimming took 4 bases from V and 3 from J, leaving 7 bases between them. The V gene's germline CDR1 is SQVTM and CDR2 ANQGSEA. CDR3 in amino acids: CSVAGSNQPQHF. For the CDR3, the DNA is TGCAGCGTTGCTGGTTCCAATCAGCCCCAGCATTTT.

In regard to this clonotype: A read error may produce the germline difference seen at one junction end. This chain connects TRBV7-2 to TRBJ2-6; D unclear. Germline lookup yields CDR1 SGHTA and CDR2 FQGNSA. The CDR3 is 15 residues long. CDR3 residues: CASSPRVSVANVLTF. For the CDR3, the DNA is TGTGCCAGCAGCCCACGAGTCTCTGTGGCCAACGTCCTGACTTTC.

The V gene is TRBV27, the J gene TRBJ2-1; 7 bases fit TRBD2. Germline V gives CDR1 MNHEY, CDR2 SMNVEV (reference sequence). This CDR3 is 13 amino acids long. V lost 5 bases to trimming and J lost 8 bases; unmatched junction nucleotides: 6. The CDR3 is CASSPPTSDEQFF. In DNA form, the CDR3 reads TGTGCCAGCAGTCCCCCCACTAGCGATGAGCAGTTCTTC.

A single count supports this clonotype. The chain is built from TRBV20-1 and TRBJ1-1, with D unresolved. V lost 3 bases and J 2 bases, leaving 16 bases between the germline ends. Germline V CDR1 and CDR2: DFQATT, SNEGSKA (reference sequence). This CDR3 region has 15 residues. The CDR3 sequence is CSARMVRARNTEAFF. The CDR3 DNA reads as TGCAGTGCTAGGATGGTCCGGGCTCGAAACACTGAAGCTTTCTTT.

CDR3 coding DNA: TGTGCCAGCTCACCAACAGGGAGGGGGAACTATGGCTACACCTTC. Translated: CASSPTGRGNYGYTF. V is TRBV18 and J is TRBJ1-2; maybe TRBD1 (6 bases). The CDR3 is 15 residues long. Germline V gene data show CDR1 as KGHSH and CDR2 as LQKENI. V lost 2 bases and J lost 2, with 12 bases in between.

The genes are TRBV3-1 and TRBJ2-7, with 8 bases that match TRBD1. Germline V gene sequence: CDR1 LGHDT, CDR2 YNNKEL (reference sequence). This CDR3 has 14 residues. The ends lost 0 bases at V and 5 bases at J; junction bases unmatched: 3. CDR3 DNA: TGTGCCAGCAGCCAAGAGGGGACAGGTAACGAGCAGTACTTC. Translating it yields CASSQEGTGNEQYF.